A single sample gave rise to the 17 T cell receptor beta chains below, sequenced in a study of blood T cell repertoires in COVID-19. The data were produced by immunoSEQ multiplex PCR, yet TCRdb's version contains in-frame clones alone and is incomplete. In the table there are 150,000 to 200,000 clones, less than 90% of which are singletons. Sequencing was carried out using PBMCs or T cells enriched from blood (not recorded which). The receptors were sampled from a human donor with acute COVID-19. The donor label of this sample is uncertain.

V gene TRBV12-1 combines with J gene TRBJ1-1. TRBV12-1 is a pseudogene segment. The CDR3 is made up of 17 amino acids. CDR3 nucleotides: TGTGCCAGCAGCTTTCTTGGGCGGGCAGACCTGAACACTGAAGCTTTCTTT. This translates into CASSFLGRADLNTEAFF.

This sequence joins TRBV28 and TRBJ1-1, with D possibly being TRBD1 (5 bases). V shed 4 bases and J shed 1 base, with 16 bases lying between them. The germline CDR1 and CDR2 sequences are MDHEN and SYDVKM. The CDR3 contains 16 residues. DNA of the CDR3: TGTGCCAGCAGTTACATCGTAGGGGTCCCGAACACTGAAGCTTTCTTT. Protein product: CASSYIVGVPNTEAFF.

The chain carries TRBV2 and TRBJ2-5; perhaps TRBD1 as D (5 bases). Germline CDR1 is SNHLY and CDR2 is FYNNEI. The CDR3 has 13 amino acids. V lost 4 bases and J 7 bases, leaving 13 bases between the germline ends. For the CDR3, the DNA is TGTGCCAGCAGTGCTGACAGTCAAAGGACCCAGTACTTC. Protein product: CASSADSQRTQYF.

CDR3 sequence reads: CASRRQGQGDEKLFF. The CDR3 coding sequence is TGTGCCAGCAGGCGGCAGGGACAGGGGGATGAAAAACTGTTTTTT. The J gene is TRBJ1-4, the V gene TRBV3-1 (or the pseudogene TRBV3-2), with 11 bases identical to TRBD1. CDR3 length: 15 amino acids. V was clipped by 6 bases and J by 6 bases; unmatched bases: 6. Germline V CDR1 and CDR2: LGHDT, YNNKEL (reference sequence).

CDR3 residues: CASSLFGGSNTGELFF. For the CDR3, the DNA is TGTGCCAGCAGCTTGTTCGGGGGATCGAACACCGGGGAGCTGTTTTTT. The chain is built from TRBV5-6 and TRBJ2-2, with D tentatively TRBD2 (6 bases). The CDR3 runs 16 residues. CDR1 SGHDT and CDR2 YYEEEE come from the germline V gene. Trimming took 1 base from V and 0 from J, leaving 10 bases between them.

This chain uses TRBV19 with TRBJ1-2; possibly TRBD1 for D (5 bases). Germline V gives CDR1 LNHDA, CDR2 SQIVND (reference sequence). The CDR3 spans 13 residues. V lost 7 bases to trimming and J lost 3 bases, with 12 bases between them. The CDR3 loop is CASNGGFYYGYTF. In DNA form, the CDR3 reads TGTGCCAGTAATGGGGGGTTCTACTATGGCTACACCTTC.

This chain links TRBV4-3 with TRBJ2-3, with D unresolved. Per the germline V gene, CDR1 is LGHNA and CDR2 is YSLEER. The V end lost 4 bases, the J end lost 3 bases, and 14 bases lay between the germline ends. The CDR3 is 15 residues long. The CDR3 nucleotides read TGCGCCAGCAGCCCCGGATCAGGTATAACAGATACGCAGTATTTT. Amino acid sequence: CASSPGSGITDTQYF.

The J gene is TRBJ2-2, the V gene TRBV5-8, with a possible D match to TRBD1 (5 bases). This CDR3 is 14 amino acids long. V lost 0 bases to trimming and J lost 3 bases, with 6 bases between them. Germline V gene sequence: CDR1 SGHTS, CDR2 YDEGEE. The CDR3 DNA is TGTGCCAGCAGCTTGGAAGGGGACACCGGGGAGCTGTTTTTT. As protein: CASSLEGDTGELFF.

The chain links TRBV5-1 to TRBJ1-4; D is unclear. Trimming removed 5 bases from V and 2 bases from J, with 16 bases in between. The CDR3 loop spans 16 amino acids. The germline V gene encodes CDR1 SGHRS and CDR2 YFSETQ. The CDR3 here is CASRGTGTNTNEKLFF. CDR3 bases: TGCGCCAGCAGGGGAACGGGAACTAATACTAATGAAAAACTGTTTTTT.

The J gene is TRBJ2-3, the V gene TRBV9; 10 nucleotides line up with TRBD2. V dropped 0 bases and J dropped 6; count of bases not matched to a gene: 7. Germline CDR1 reads SGDLS; CDR2 reads YYNGEE. CDR3 length: 16 amino acids. In DNA form, the CDR3 reads TGTGCCAGCAGCGTAGGGGTCGGGACTAGCGCGGATACGCAGTATTTT. It encodes CASSVGVGTSADTQYF.

The chain has TRBV2 and TRBJ2-2; 8 nucleotides match TRBD1. J lost 4 bases, V lost 8 bases, and 6 bases had no gene match. Germline CDR1 is SNHLY and CDR2 is FYNNEI. CDR3 length: 14 amino acids. For the CDR3, the DNA is TGTGCCAGCCTTCCCAGGGGGCTCACCGGGGAGCTGTTTTTT. This sequence encodes CASLPRGLTGELFF.

The chain is built from TRBV7-8 and TRBJ2-2, with 9 bases aligning to TRBD1. J was trimmed by 6 bases and V by 2 bases; bases with no gene match: 1. There are 14 residues in the CDR3. Germline V gene data show CDR1 as SGHVS and CDR2 as FQNEAQ. The CDR3 reads CASSLRDRAGELFF. CDR3 DNA: TGTGCCAGCAGCTTACGGGACAGGGCCGGGGAGCTGTTTTTT.

The V gene is TRBV5-4, the J gene TRBJ2-5; tentative D call: TRBD2 (6 bases). Looked up from germline, CDR1 is SGHNT and CDR2 is YYREEE (reference sequence). CDR3 length: 13 amino acids. Trimming took off 2 bases at V and 3 bases at J, with 8 bases between the two ends. CDR3 region: CASSFPGEETQYF. CDR3 bases: TGTGCCAGCAGCTTTCCGGGGGAAGAGACCCAGTACTTC.

This clone occurred once. The chain employs TRBV5-1 and TRBJ1-2; no clear D gene. Between the trimmed V and J ends, which lost 4 bases and 5 bases, there was a span of 15 bases. In germline, CDR1 is SGHRS, CDR2 YFSETQ. CDR3 length equals 14 residues. CDR3 coding DNA: TGCGCCAGCAGCCCCGATGGAGCTTTTTATGGCTACACCTTC. This sequence encodes CASSPDGAFYGYTF.

This chain joins TRBV19 and TRBJ2-7; 9 bases map to TRBD1. This CDR3 is built from 17 residues. The germline gives CDR1 LNHDA, CDR2 SQIVND (reference sequence). J gave up 0 bases and V 4 bases, and 10 bases lay outside the gene matches. The CDR3 bases are TGTGCCAGTAGTAGGCTCCCGGGACAGGGCCGCTCCTACGAGCAGTACTTC. This codes for CASSRLPGQGRSYEQYF.

CDR3 loop: CASSPPGTVNNEQFF. The DNA for the CDR3 is TGTGCCAGCAGCCCCCCCGGGACAGTCAACAATGAGCAGTTCTTC. The chain is built from TRBV9 and TRBJ2-1; TRBD1 aligns across 7 bases. The germline V gene has CDR1 SGDLS and CDR2 YYNGEE. Germline trimming cut 4 bases from V and 5 bases from J; bases unmatched to any gene: 9. The CDR3 length is 15 residues.

J is TRBJ1-1 and V is TRBV19; D not resolved. The CDR3 has 12 amino acids. The V end was cut by 10 bases, the J end by 6 bases, with 15 bases between. The germline gives CDR1 LNHDA, CDR2 SQIVND (reference sequence). The CDR3 reads CATSRALAEAFF. CDR3 nucleotides: TGTGCCACTTCGAGGGCGCTCGCTGAAGCTTTCTTT.